Below are 9 T cell receptor beta chains sequenced from a single sample in a study of radiotherapy plus CTLA-4 blockade in lung cancer. The repertoire was sequenced with immunoSEQ multiplex PCR; TCRdb's copy has only in-frame clones and lacks some. The sample yields tens of thousands of clones, around 77% seen once. Specimen: peripheral blood, collected from a patient treated with radiotherapy plus ipilimumab. The source of these receptors is a human donor with non-small cell lung cancer whose response to radiotherapy plus ipilimumab could not be evaluated.

This clone was recorded a few times. The rearrangement uses TRBV6-4 and TRBJ1-6; 10 nucleotides match TRBD1. J was trimmed by 5 bases and V by 10 bases; bases with no gene match: 8. Germline CDR1 is MRHNA and CDR2 is SNTAGT. The CDR3 sequence is 15 residues long. CDR3 sequence: CATRETGGNNSPLHF. The CDR3 DNA is TGTGCCACCCGAGAGACAGGGGGCAATAATTCACCCCTCCACTTT.

The V call is TRBV18, the J call TRBJ2-7; maybe TRBD1 (6 bases). V dropped 1 base and J dropped 5 bases, with 12 bases sitting between them. The CDR3 is made up of 14 amino acids. Germline loops: CDR1 KGHSH, CDR2 LQKENI. The CDR3 region has the DNA TGTGCCAGCTCACCACAGCGCAGGGGTCACGAGCAGTACTTC. Protein: CASSPQRRGHEQYF.

To note about this clone: One end of the junction fails to match germline, which may point to a read error. The sample holds other DNA sequences that translate to the same CDR3. CDR3 DNA sequence: TGTGCCAGCTCACTAAGGACAGGGATAGATTCCCCCCTCCACTTT. It specifies CASSLRTGIDSPLHF. The genes are TRBV18 and TRBJ1-6; TRBD1 matches at 8 bases. CDR3 size: 15 residues. Germline assignment: CDR1 KGHSH and CDR2 LQKENI.

This clone has more than one count but fewer than ten. The chain links TRBV7-6 to TRBJ2-5; 9 bases agree with TRBD1. This CDR3 is 13 amino acids long. The ends lost 8 bases at V and 4 bases at J; junction bases unmatched: 5. Looked up from germline, CDR1 is SGHVS and CDR2 is FNYEAQ. CDR3 amino acids: CASGQGWGETQYF. CDR3 DNA sequence: TGTGCCAGCGGACAGGGGTGGGGAGAGACCCAGTACTTC.

This clone is a singleton in its sample. The chain recombines TRBV2 with TRBJ2-7; D uncertain. Germline CDR1 is SNHLY and CDR2 is FYNNEI. Trimming pared 7 bases from V and 7 bases from J, leaving 14 bases between. There are 12 residues in the CDR3. The CDR3 region has the DNA TGTGCCAGCACCGTGCGATTTGATGAGCAGTACTTC. It yields the protein CASTVRFDEQYF.

This CDR3 reads CAWSARGLGAFF. CDR3 sequence (DNA): TGTGCCTGGAGTGCAAGGGGGCTTGGGGCTTTCTTT. The chain joins TRBV30 to TRBJ1-1, with 7 bases that match TRBD1. V shed 1 base, J shed 11 bases, and the junction held 7 bases outside the gene matches. The CDR3 has 12 residues. Germline values: CDR1 GTSNPN, CDR2 SVGIG (reference sequence).

This clone was seen a handful of times. Here the CDR3 reads CATKMAGTEQYF. The CDR3 nucleotides are TGTGCCACCAAAATGGCGGGGACGGAGCAGTACTTC. The chain combines TRBV28 with TRBJ2-7; the D gene is possibly TRBD2 (6 bases). The germline gives CDR1 MDHEN, CDR2 SYDVKM. The CDR3 has 12 amino acids. Trimming stripped 10 bases from V and 7 bases from J, with 17 bases between. Complete variable domain (other parts from reference TRBV28 and TRBJ2-7): DVKVTQSSRYLVKRTGEKVFLECVQDMDHENMFWYRQDPGLGLRLIYFSYDVKMKEKGDIPEGYSVSREKKERFSLILESASTNQTSMYLCATKMAGTEQYFGPGTRLTVT.

The chain uses TRBV18 and TRBJ1-2; D perhaps matches TRBD1 (5 bases). This CDR3 has 14 amino acids. The V end lost 3 bases, the J end lost 0 bases, and 8 bases lay between the germline ends. Germline lookup yields CDR1 KGHSH and CDR2 LQKENI. The CDR3 DNA sequence: TGTGCCAGCTCACCGGGGGAGGCTAACTATGGCTACACCTTC. Protein: CASSPGEANYGYTF.

This clone occurred a few times. The chain joins TRBV28 to TRBJ2-7; the match to TRBD1 covers 7 bases. The germline CDR1 and CDR2 sequences are MDHEN and SYDVKM. CDR3 length equals 13 residues. Trimming cost V 7 bases and J 3 bases; bases outside gene matches: 6. The CDR3 spells CASNYRDSYEQYF. The DNA for the CDR3 is TGTGCCAGCAATTACCGGGACAGCTACGAGCAGTACTTC.